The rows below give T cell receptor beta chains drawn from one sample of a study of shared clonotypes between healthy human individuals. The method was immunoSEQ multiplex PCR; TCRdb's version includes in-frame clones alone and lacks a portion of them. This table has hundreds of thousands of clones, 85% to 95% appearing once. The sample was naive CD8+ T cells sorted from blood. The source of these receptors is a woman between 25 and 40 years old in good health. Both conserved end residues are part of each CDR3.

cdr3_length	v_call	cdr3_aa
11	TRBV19	CASSYQETQYF
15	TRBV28	CASSTLAGGPFEQYF
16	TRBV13	CASSIGLAGFTDTQYF
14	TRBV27	CASSLVSSYNEQFF
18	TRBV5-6	CASGYAGQGISGANVLTF
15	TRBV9	CASSPHPDRAGGYTF
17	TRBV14	CASSRTSGRGPTDTQYF
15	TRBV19	CASSPTRPTNQPQHF
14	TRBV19	CASSGVTGVYGYTF
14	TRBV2	CASGGGGYYNEQFF
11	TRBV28	CASSPLREQYF
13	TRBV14	CASSQESGTEQFF
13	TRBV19	CASSTSGSYEQYF
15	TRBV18	CASSPTSGSSYEQYF
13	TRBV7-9	CASSLSGRSEAFF
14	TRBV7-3	CASSSTGVHTEAFF
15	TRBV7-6	CASSLANLNTGELFF
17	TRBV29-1	CSVDPPDRAEGGETQYF